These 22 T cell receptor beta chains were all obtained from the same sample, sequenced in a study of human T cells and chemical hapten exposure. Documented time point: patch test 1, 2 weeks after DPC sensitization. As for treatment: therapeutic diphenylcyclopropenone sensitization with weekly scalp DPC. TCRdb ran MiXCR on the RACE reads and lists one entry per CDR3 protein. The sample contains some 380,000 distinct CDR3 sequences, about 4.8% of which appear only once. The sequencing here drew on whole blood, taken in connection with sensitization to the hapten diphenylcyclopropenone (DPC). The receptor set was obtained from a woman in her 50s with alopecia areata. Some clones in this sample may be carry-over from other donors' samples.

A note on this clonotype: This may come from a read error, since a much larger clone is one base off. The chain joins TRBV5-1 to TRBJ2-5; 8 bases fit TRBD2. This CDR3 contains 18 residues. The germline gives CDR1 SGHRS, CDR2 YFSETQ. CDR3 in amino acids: CASSDWTRGLAGQETLYF. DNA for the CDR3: TGCGCCAGCAGCGATTGGACCCGGGGGCTAGCGGGCCAAGAGACCCTGTACTTC.

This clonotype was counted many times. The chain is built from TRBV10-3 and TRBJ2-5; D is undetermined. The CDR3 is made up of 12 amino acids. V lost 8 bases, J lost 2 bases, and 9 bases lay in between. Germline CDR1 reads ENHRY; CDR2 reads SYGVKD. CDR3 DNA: TGTGCCATCTCCGGCCCGCAAGAGACCCAGTACTTC. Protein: CAISGPQETQYF.

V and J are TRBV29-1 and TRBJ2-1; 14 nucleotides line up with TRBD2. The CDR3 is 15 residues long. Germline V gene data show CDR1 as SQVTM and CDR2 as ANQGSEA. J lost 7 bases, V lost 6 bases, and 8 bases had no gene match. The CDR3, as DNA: TGCAGCGTCCCCGGGACTAGCGGGAGTCAGAATGAGCAGTTCTTC. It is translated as CSVPGTSGSQNEQFF.

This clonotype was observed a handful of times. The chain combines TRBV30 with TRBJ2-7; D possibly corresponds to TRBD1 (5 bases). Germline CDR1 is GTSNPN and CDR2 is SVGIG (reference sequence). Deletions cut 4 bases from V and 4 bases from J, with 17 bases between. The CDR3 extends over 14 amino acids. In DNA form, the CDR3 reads TGTGCCTGGACCCAGCCAAGGGGCCGGTACGAGCAGTACTTC. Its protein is CAWTQPRGRYEQYF.

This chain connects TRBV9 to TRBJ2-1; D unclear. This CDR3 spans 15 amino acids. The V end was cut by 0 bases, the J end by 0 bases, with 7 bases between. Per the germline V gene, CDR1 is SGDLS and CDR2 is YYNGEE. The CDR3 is CASSVEAFSYNEQFF. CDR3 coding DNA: TGTGCCAGCAGCGTAGAAGCGTTCTCCTACAATGAGCAGTTCTTC. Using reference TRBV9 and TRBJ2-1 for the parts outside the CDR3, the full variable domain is DSGVTQTPKHLITATGQRVTLRCSPRSGDLSVYWYQQSLDQGLQFLIQYYNGEERAKGNILERFSAQQFPDLHSELNLSSLELGDSALYFCASSVEAFSYNEQFFGPGTRLTVL.

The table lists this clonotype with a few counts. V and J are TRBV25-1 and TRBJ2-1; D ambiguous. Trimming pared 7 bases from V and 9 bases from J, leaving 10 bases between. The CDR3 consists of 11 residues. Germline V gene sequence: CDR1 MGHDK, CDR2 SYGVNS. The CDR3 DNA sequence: TGTGCCAGCAAACGGGTCAGTGAGCAGTTCTTC. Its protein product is CASKRVSEQFF.

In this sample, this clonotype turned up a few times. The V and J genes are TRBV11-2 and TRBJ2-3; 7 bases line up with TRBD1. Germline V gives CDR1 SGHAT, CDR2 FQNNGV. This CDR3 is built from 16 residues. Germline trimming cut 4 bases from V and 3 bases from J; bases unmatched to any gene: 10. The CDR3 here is CASSSLDRVETDTQYF. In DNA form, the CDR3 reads TGTGCCAGCAGCTCCCTAGACAGGGTCGAGACAGATACGCAGTATTTT.

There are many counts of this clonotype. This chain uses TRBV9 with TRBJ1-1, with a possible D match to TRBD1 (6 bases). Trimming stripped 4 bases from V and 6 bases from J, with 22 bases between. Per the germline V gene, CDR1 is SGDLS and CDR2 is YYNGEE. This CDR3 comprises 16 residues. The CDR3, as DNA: TGTGCCAGCAGCCCCCGCTTGGCAGGGGCGAGGGCTGAAGCTTTCTTT. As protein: CASSPRLAGARAEAFF.

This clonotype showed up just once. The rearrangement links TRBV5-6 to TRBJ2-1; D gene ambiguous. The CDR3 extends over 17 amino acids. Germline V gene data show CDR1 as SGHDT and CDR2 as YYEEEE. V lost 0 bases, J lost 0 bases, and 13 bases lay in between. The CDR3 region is CASSLVNFWSSYNEQFF. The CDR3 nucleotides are TGTGCCAGCAGCTTGGTGAATTTCTGGAGCTCCTACAATGAGCAGTTCTTC.

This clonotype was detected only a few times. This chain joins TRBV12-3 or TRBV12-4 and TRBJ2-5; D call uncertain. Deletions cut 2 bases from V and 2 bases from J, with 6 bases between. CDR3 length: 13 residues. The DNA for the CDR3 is TGTGCCAGCAGTTTATCTGAACAAGAGACCCAGTACTTC. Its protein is CASSLSEQETQYF.

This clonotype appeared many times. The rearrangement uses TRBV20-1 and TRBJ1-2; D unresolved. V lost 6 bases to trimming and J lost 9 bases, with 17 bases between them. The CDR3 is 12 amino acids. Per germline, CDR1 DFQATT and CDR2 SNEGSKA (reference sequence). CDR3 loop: CSAWTASESYTF. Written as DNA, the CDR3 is TGCAGTGCATGGACGGCGTCTGAAAGCTACACCTTC.

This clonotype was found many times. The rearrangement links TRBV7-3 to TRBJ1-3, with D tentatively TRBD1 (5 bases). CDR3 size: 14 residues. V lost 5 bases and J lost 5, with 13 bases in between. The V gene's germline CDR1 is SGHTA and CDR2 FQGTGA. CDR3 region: CASSPGTDRNTIYF. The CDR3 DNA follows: TGTGCCAGCAGCCCAGGGACCGACCGAAACACCATATATTTT.

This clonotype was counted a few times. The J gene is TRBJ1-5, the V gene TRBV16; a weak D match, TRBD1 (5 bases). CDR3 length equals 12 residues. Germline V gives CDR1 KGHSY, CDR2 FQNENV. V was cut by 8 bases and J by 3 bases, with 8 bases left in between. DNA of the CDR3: TGTGCCAGCGGGACCATCAATCAGCCCCAGCATTTT. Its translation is CASGTINQPQHF.

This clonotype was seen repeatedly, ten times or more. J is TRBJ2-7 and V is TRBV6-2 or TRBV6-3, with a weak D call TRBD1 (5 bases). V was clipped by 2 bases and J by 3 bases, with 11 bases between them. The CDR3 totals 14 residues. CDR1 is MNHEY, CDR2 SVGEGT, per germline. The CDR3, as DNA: TGTGCCAGCAGTTACGACGCAGGGTACTACGAGCAGTACTTC. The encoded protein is CASSYDAGYYEQYF.

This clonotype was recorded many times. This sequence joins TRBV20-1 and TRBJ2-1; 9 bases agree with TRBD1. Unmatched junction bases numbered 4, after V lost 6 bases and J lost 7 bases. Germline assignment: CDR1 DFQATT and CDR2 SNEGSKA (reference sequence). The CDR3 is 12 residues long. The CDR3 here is CSARDRVNEQFF. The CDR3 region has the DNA TGCAGTGCCAGGGACAGGGTGAATGAGCAGTTCTTC.

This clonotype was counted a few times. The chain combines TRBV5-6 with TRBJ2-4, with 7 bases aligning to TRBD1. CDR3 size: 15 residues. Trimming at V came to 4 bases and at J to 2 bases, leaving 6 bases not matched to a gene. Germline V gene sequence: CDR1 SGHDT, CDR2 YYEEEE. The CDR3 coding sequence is TGTGCCAGCAGCGCCGCAGGGGGAACCAAAAACATTCAGTACTTC. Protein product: CASSAAGGTKNIQYF. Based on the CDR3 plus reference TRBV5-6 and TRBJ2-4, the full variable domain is DAGVTQSPTHLIKTRGQQVTLRCSPKSGHDTVSWYQQALGQGPQFIFQYYEEEERQRGNFPDRFSGHQFPNYSSELNVNALLLGDSALYLCASSAAGGTKNIQYFGAGTRLSVL.

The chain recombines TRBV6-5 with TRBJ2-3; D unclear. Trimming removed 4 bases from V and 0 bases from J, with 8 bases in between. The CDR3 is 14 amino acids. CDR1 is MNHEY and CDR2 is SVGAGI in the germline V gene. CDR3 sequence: CASSFSFSTDTQYF. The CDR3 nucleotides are TGTGCCAGCAGTTTCAGCTTTAGCACAGATACGCAGTATTTT.

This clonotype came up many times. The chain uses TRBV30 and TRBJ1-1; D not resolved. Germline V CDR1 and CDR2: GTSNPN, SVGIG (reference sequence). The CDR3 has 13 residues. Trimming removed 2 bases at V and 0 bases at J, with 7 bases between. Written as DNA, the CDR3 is TGTGCCTGGAGTTTTAGGGTGAACACTGAAGCTTTCTTT. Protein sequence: CAWSFRVNTEAFF.

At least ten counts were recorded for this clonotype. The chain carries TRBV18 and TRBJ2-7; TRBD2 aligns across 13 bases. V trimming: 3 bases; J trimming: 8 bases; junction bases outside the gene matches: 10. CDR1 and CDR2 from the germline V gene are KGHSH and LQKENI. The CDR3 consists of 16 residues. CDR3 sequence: CASSPSGLAGVEQQYF. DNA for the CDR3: TGTGCCAGCTCACCTTCAGGACTAGCGGGAGTTGAGCAGCAGTACTTC.

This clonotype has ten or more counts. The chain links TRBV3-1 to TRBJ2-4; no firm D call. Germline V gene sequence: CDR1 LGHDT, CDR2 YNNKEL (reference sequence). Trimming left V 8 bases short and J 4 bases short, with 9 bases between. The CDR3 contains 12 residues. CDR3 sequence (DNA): TGTGCCAGCCTTAGTCGAAAAAACATTCAGTACTTC. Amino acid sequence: CASLSRKNIQYF. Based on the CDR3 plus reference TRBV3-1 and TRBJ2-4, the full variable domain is DTAVSQTPKYLVTQMGNDKSIKCEQNLGHDTMYWYKQDSKKFLKIMFSYNNKELIINETVPNRFSPKSPDKAHLNLHINSLELGDSAVYFCASLSRKNIQYFGAGTRLSVL.

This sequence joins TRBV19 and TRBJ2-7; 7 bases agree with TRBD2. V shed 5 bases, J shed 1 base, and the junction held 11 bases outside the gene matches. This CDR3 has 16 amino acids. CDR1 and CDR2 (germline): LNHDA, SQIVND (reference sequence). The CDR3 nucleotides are TGTGCCAGTAGTGCGGGGAGCGGGAAGGGGTCCTACGAGCAGTACTTC. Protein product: CASSAGSGKGSYEQYF. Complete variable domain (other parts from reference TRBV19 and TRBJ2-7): DGGITQSPKYLFRKEGQNVTLSCEQNLNHDAMYWYRQDPGQGLRLIYYSQIVNDFQKGDIAEGYSVSREKKESFPLTVTSAQKNPTAFYLCASSAGSGKGSYEQYFGPGTRLTVT.

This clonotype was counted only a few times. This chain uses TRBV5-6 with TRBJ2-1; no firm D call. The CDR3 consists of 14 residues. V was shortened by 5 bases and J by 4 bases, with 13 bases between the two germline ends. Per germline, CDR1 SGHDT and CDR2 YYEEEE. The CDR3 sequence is CASRPDAVYNEQFF. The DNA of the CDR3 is TGTGCCAGCAGGCCCGACGCGGTTTACAATGAGCAGTTCTTC.